This is a list of T cell receptor beta chains from one sample in a study of blood T cell repertoires in COVID-19. The method was immunoSEQ multiplex PCR; TCRdb's version includes in-frame clones alone and lacks a portion of them. In the table there are under 250,000 clones, just under 85% of which are singletons. Sequenced sample: peripheral blood. The receptors stem from a man between 50 and 59 years old with acute or convalescent COVID-19. Both conserved end residues are part of each CDR3. D genes are given only for firm matches.

v_gene,j_gene,d_gene,CDR3aa
TRBV18,TRBJ1-1,TRBD1,CASSPFPGGDVEAFF
TRBV7-2,TRBJ1-5,NA,CASSLGLDKPQHF
TRBV6-5,TRBJ2-3,NA,CASSYSGGMSTDTQYF
TRBV30,TRBJ2-1,NA,CAWQPGTFDEQFF
TRBV19,TRBJ2-5,TRBD2,CASSASTSRETQYF
TRBV6-6,TRBJ2-7,TRBD2,CASTGTSGTYEQYF
TRBV6-6,TRBJ1-1,NA,CASSFWDNREEAFF
TRBV7-3,TRBJ2-1,NA,CASSRVVGGPHEQFF
TRBV10-3,TRBJ1-1,TRBD1,CAISELGGQGGFMNTEAFF
TRBV5-6,TRBJ2-7,TRBD2,CASTSRRLAGSYEQYF
TRBV27,TRBJ1-5,TRBD1,CASGQGQGGQPQHF
TRBV4-2,TRBJ2-1,TRBD2,CASSLLPGLVFNEQFF
TRBV15,TRBJ2-7,TRBD1,CATSRGSGGVSYEQYF
TRBV24-1,TRBJ2-3,TRBD2,CATSDLSGRGTDTQYF
TRBV19,TRBJ2-7,TRBD2,CASSRLAGGPYEQYF
TRBV6-2/TRBV6-3,TRBJ2-5,TRBD2,CASSPTTSGGETQYF
TRBV13,TRBJ2-3,NA,CASSPTGSVGDTQYF
TRBV5-1,TRBJ2-7,NA,CASSSDNSYEQYF
TRBV20-1,TRBJ2-1,NA,CSAPQYNEQFF
TRBV7-9,TRBJ2-7,NA,CASSSAYISKQGYEQYF
TRBV12-3/TRBV12-4,TRBJ2-7,NA,CASSPGTYEQYF
TRBV7-9,TRBJ2-1,TRBD2,CASSLSRGRGGNEQFF
TRBV6-5,TRBJ2-2,TRBD2,CASSRRGGVAGELFF
TRBV5-4,TRBJ2-1,TRBD2,CASRLAGIYEQFF
TRBV3-1/TRBV3-2,TRBJ1-3,NA,CASSLSGNTIYF
TRBV5-1,TRBJ2-1,TRBD2,CASSLEPDGGYNEQFF
TRBV7-9,TRBJ2-7,TRBD1,CASRAGTATYEQYF
TRBV29-1,TRBJ2-1,NA,CSVVGGGAGNEQFF
TRBV28,TRBJ2-1,TRBD1,CASSPWTGGDNEQFF
TRBV5-6,TRBJ2-7,NA,CASSSVDSSYEQYF
TRBV3-1/TRBV3-2,TRBJ2-1,NA,CASSQQDGSVAQFF
TRBV4-1,TRBJ1-1,NA,CASSQGRGLRNTEAFF